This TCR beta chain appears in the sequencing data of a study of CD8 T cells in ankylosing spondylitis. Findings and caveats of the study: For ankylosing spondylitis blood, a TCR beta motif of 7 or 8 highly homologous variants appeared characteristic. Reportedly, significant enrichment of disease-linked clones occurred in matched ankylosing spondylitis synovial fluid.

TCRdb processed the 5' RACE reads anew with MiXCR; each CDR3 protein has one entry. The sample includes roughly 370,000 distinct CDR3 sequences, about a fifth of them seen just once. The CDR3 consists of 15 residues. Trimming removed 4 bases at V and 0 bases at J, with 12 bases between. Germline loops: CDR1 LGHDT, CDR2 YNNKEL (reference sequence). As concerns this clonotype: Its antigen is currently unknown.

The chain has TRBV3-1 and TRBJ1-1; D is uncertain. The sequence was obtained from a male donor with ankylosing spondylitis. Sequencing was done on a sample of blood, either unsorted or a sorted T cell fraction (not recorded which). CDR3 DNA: TGTGCCAGCAGCCCCCATCCAGCCATGAACACTGAAGCTTTCTTT. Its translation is CASSPHPAMNTEAFF.